Presented here are 24 T cell receptor beta chains from one specimen sequenced in a study of PD-L1 blockade in urothelial cancer. Measured with immunoSEQ multiplex PCR; TCRdb has only the in-frame clones, and not every one. The sample yields about 38,000 clones, 82% seen once. Sample: PBMCs, taken around atezolizumab (anti-PD-L1) treatment. These receptors originate from a man in his fifties or sixties with urothelial cancer.

V and J are TRBV18 and TRBJ1-6; 7 bases agree with TRBD1. The CDR3 consists of 15 residues. Germline V gene data show CDR1 as KGHSH and CDR2 as LQKENI. The V gene end was trimmed by 2 bases and the J gene end by 6 bases; junction bases not matched to a gene: 4. The CDR3 DNA is TGTGCCAGCTCACCAGTGACAGGGCTTAATTCACCCCTCCACTTT. It encodes CASSPVTGLNSPLHF.

The chain has TRBV4-1 and TRBJ2-5; 9 bases align to TRBD2. V lost 3 bases to trimming and J lost 5 bases; unmatched junction nucleotides: 7. Germline loops: CDR1 MGHRA, CDR2 YSYEKL. The CDR3 length is 15 residues. The CDR3 DNA reads as TGCGCCAGCAGCCAGGGGACTAGCAGGTTGGAGACCCAGTACTTC. This codes for CASSQGTSRLETQYF.

The chain couples TRBV19 to TRBJ1-5; the D gene is possibly TRBD1 (5 bases). The V end was cut by 6 bases, the J end by 6 bases, with 18 bases between. Germline values: CDR1 LNHDA, CDR2 SQIVND (reference sequence). The CDR3 is 15 residues long. CDR3 nucleotides: TGTGCCAGTAGCCCACGGGGGGTCGTTACTCAGCCCCAGCATTTT. It is translated as CASSPRGVVTQPQHF.

The V and J genes are TRBV5-1 and TRBJ2-7; 7 bases align to TRBD1. The CDR3 sequence is 13 residues long. Looked up from germline, CDR1 is SGHRS and CDR2 is YFSETQ. The ends lost 1 base at V and 6 bases at J; junction bases unmatched: 4. The CDR3 here is CASSLNTGAEQYF. CDR3 DNA sequence: TGCGCCAGCAGCTTGAACACAGGGGCCGAGCAGTACTTC.

The table lists this clone with a few counts. CDR3 sequence reads: CASSLGDSVRNTIYF. As DNA, the CDR3 is TGTGCCAGCAGCTTGGGGGACAGTGTAAGAAACACCATATATTTT. The J gene is TRBJ1-3, the V gene TRBV7-9, with 7 positions matching TRBD1. Trimming at V came to 3 bases and at J to 5 bases, leaving 7 bases not matched to a gene. CDR1 is SEHNR, CDR2 FQNEAQ, per germline (reference sequence). CDR3 length: 15 amino acids.

The chain has TRBV2 and TRBJ2-5; 8 bases fit TRBD2. V shed 1 base and J 2 bases; nucleotides not matched to a gene: 3. The germline V gene has CDR1 SNHLY and CDR2 FYNNEI. There are 15 residues in the CDR3. The CDR3 bases are TGTGCCAGCAGTGAAGGGGCTAGCGGGCAAGAGACCCAGTACTTC. Its translation is CASSEGASGQETQYF.

This clone appeared a few times. The CDR3 loop is CASSQRGGTDTQYF. CDR3 nucleotide sequence: TGTGCCAGCAGCCAGCGGGGGGGCACAGATACGCAGTATTTT. The chain uses TRBV4-2 and TRBJ2-3, with 8 bases matching TRBD2. J was trimmed by 1 base and V by 3 bases; bases with no gene match: 0. The CDR3 runs 14 residues. CDR1 is LGHNA, CDR2 YNFKEQ, per germline.

The chain uses TRBV18 and TRBJ1-4; a possible D gene is TRBD1 (5 bases). There are 14 residues in the CDR3. V lost 3 bases and J lost 3, with 8 bases in between. The germline V gene encodes CDR1 KGHSH and CDR2 LQKENI. The CDR3 sequence: CASSPGGANEKLFF. The CDR3 region has the DNA TGTGCCAGCTCACCGGGGGGTGCTAATGAAAAACTGTTTTTT.

The chain couples TRBV6-1 to TRBJ1-4; tentative D call: TRBD1 (6 bases). V was shortened by 6 bases and J by 6 bases, with 14 bases between the two germline ends. The CDR3 has 14 residues. Germline values: CDR1 MNHNS, CDR2 SASEGT. In DNA, the CDR3 is TGTGCCAGCAGCAGGGGTGGGGGTGATGAAAAACTGTTTTTT. Translated: CASSRGGGDEKLFF.

The chain couples TRBV28 to TRBJ1-1; TRBD1 is a possible D gene (6 bases). The CDR3 has 13 amino acids. Trimming left V 10 bases short and J 4 bases short, with 16 bases between. Germline CDR1 and CDR2: MDHEN and SYDVKM. CDR3 sequence (DNA): TGTGCCACCCGGCAGGGGTCCCCCACTGAAGCTTTCTTT. It specifies CATRQGSPTEAFF.

This rearrangement joins TRBV2 to TRBJ2-1, with TRBD1 identical over 12 bases. V lost 0 bases to trimming and J lost 0 bases; unmatched junction nucleotides: 9. The CDR3 is made up of 20 amino acids. CDR1 is SNHLY, CDR2 FYNNEI, per germline. The CDR3 DNA reads as TGTGCCAGCAGTGAAGCGACCGGGGACAGGGGGCATAGCTCCTACAATGAGCAGTTCTTC. The encoded protein is CASSEATGDRGHSSYNEQFF.

The rearrangement uses TRBV5-5 and TRBJ2-4; TRBD2 aligns across 11 bases. From germline, CDR1 is SGHKS and CDR2 YYEKEE (reference sequence). The V and J ends lost 4 bases and 7 bases, in that order; junction bases with no gene match: 4. The CDR3 runs 14 residues. DNA for the CDR3: TGTGCCAGCAGCGCCCTAGCGGGGGGTAACATTCAGTACTTC. Its translation is CASSALAGGNIQYF.

V and J are TRBV29-1 and TRBJ1-2; weak D call: TRBD1 (6 bases). V lost 3 bases and J lost 3, with 14 bases in between. The length of the CDR3 is 14 residues. In germline, CDR1 is SQVTM, CDR2 ANQGSEA. CDR3 in DNA: TGCAGCGTTGAGGGGGCAGGGGCGTACTATGGCTACACCTTC. Translated, it gives CSVEGAGAYYGYTF.

The chain uses TRBV10-3 and TRBJ2-3; perhaps TRBD1 as D (5 bases). The CDR3 loop spans 13 amino acids. Trimming removed 2 bases from V and 6 bases from J, with 9 bases in between. Germline V gene data show CDR1 as ENHRY and CDR2 as SYGVKD. This CDR3 is CAISEGAADTQYF. The CDR3 bases are TGTGCCATCAGTGAGGGGGCTGCTGATACGCAGTATTTT.

A single count supports this clone. This rearrangement joins TRBV19 to TRBJ1-1, with D maybe TRBD1 (6 bases). Trimming cost V 3 bases and J 2 bases, with 16 bases left between them. The V gene's germline CDR1 is LNHDA and CDR2 SQIVND (reference sequence). The CDR3 is made up of 16 amino acids. This CDR3 is CASSITGGPLNTEAFF. The CDR3 DNA sequence: TGTGCCAGTAGTATTACGGGGGGCCCGCTTAACACTGAAGCTTTCTTT.

The genes are TRBV5-1 and TRBJ2-3; D is possibly TRBD2 (5 bases). This CDR3 has 15 residues. The germline CDR1 and CDR2 sequences are SGHRS and YFSETQ. The V and J ends lost 4 bases and 5 bases respectively, with 17 bases between them. CDR3 residues: CASSPDWESRDTQYF. CDR3 DNA sequence: TGCGCCAGCAGCCCCGACTGGGAGTCGAGAGATACGCAGTATTTT.

This chain connects TRBV12-5 to TRBJ2-2; 11 bases are shared with TRBD2. The V gene end was trimmed by 6 bases and the J gene end by 1 base; junction bases not matched to a gene: 7. The CDR3 length is 17 residues. Germline V CDR1 and CDR2: LGHNT, FRNRAP. This CDR3 is CASGLLLAGGNTGELFF. DNA of the CDR3: TGTGCTAGTGGCCTGCTCCTAGCGGGGGGGAACACCGGGGAGCTGTTTTTT.

This clone appeared once. The gene calls are TRBV11-3 and TRBJ2-2; D not resolved. The ends were cut back, 5 bases at V and 4 bases at J, with 11 bases in the middle. This CDR3 contains 14 residues. In germline, CDR1 is SGHNT, CDR2 YENEEA. The CDR3 coding sequence is TGTGCCAGCAGCCGCTTATCGGGCACCGGGGAGCTGTTTTTT. Its translation: CASSRLSGTGELFF.

The V gene is TRBV2, the J gene TRBJ2-2; tentative D call: TRBD1 (6 bases). Germline lookup yields CDR1 SNHLY and CDR2 FYNNEI. The length of the CDR3 is 13 residues. Trimming removed 7 bases from V and 5 bases from J, with 11 bases in between. CDR3 loop: CASTFTGTGELFF. DNA of the CDR3: TGTGCCAGCACCTTCACAGGGACCGGGGAGCTGTTTTTT.

The chain joins TRBV5-8 to TRBJ2-4; D not certain. The CDR3 has 11 amino acids. Germline V CDR1 and CDR2: SGHTS, YDEGEE. Trimming removed 7 bases at V and 4 bases at J, with 6 bases between. CDR3 in DNA: TGTGCCAGCCAACTTAAAAACATTCAGTACTTC. Protein: CASQLKNIQYF.

The V gene is TRBV4-1, the J gene TRBJ2-3; TRBD2 matches 14 bases. After removal of 1 base from V and 0 bases from J, the junction contained 9 bases not matched to a gene. Germline-derived CDR1 and CDR2 are MGHRA and YSYEKL. This CDR3 is built from 20 residues. The DNA for the CDR3 is TGCGCCAGCAGCCAAGTAGCCGGGACTAGCGGGGGTAGGAGCACAGATACGCAGTATTTT. It encodes CASSQVAGTSGGRSTDTQYF.

The rearrangement links TRBV19 to TRBJ2-3; D remains unclear. The CDR3 totals 14 residues. Germline lookup yields CDR1 LNHDA and CDR2 SQIVND (reference sequence). Trimming left V 5 bases short and J 4 bases short, with 13 bases between. The CDR3 loop is CASSYTPAADTQYF. For the CDR3, the DNA is TGTGCCAGTAGTTATACCCCCGCGGCAGATACGCAGTATTTT.

The chain couples TRBV27 to TRBJ2-7; no firm D call. CDR1 is MNHEY and CDR2 is SMNVEV in the germline V gene (reference sequence). The length of the CDR3 is 13 residues. Trimming removed 6 bases from V and 3 bases from J, with 12 bases in between. CDR3 in DNA: TGTGCCAGCAGCATGCGGATGAACTACGAGCAGTACTTC. It codes for CASSMRMNYEQYF.

This rearrangement joins TRBV9 to TRBJ2-5, with 11 nucleotides matching TRBD2. CDR1 and CDR2 (germline): SGDLS, YYNGEE. There are 15 residues in the CDR3. V lost 7 bases to trimming and J lost 4 bases; unmatched junction nucleotides: 9. CDR3 in DNA: TGTGCCAGCGGGAACTTAGGACTAGCGGGAGAGACCCAGTACTTC. Translation: CASGNLGLAGETQYF.